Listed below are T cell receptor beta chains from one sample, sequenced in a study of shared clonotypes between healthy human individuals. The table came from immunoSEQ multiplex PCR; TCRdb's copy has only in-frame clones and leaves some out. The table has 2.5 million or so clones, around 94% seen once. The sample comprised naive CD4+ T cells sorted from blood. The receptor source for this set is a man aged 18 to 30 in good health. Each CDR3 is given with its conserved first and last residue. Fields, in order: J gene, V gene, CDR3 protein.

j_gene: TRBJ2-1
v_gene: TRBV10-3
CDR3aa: CAISATSGNLYEQFF

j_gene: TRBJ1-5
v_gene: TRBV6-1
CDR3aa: CASSEAQGGQPQHF

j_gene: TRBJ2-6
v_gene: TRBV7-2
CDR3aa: CASSSDSSGANVLTF

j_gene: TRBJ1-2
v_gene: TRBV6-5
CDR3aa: CASSYSTGDGYTF

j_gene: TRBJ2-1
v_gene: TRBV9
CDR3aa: CASSAGTGGVDEQFF

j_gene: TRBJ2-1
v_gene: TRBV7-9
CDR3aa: CASSLSRAYNEQFF

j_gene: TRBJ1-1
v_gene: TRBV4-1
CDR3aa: CASSQGAVFMNTEAFF

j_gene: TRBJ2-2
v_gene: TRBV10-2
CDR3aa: CASSERVYTGELFF

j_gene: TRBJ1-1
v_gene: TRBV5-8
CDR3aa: CASSGQLNTEAFF

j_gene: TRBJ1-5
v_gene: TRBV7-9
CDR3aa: CASSLALGRDYSNQPQHF

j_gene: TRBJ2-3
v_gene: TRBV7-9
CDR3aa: CASSLGSGLAPDTQYF

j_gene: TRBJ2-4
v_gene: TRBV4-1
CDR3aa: CASSQNPGQVIPNIQYF

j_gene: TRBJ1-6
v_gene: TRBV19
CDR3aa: CATPPLDMSSYNSPLHF

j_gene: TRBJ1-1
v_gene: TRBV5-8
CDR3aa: CASNPRDRNTEAFF

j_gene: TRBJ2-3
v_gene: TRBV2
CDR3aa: CASSDRGPTTSTDTQYF

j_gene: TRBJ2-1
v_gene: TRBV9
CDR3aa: CASSLTDSYNEQFF

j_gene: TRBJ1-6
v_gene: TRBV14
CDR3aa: CASSQTRDRAYNSPLHF

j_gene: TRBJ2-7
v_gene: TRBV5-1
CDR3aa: CASSLDGGRIPYEQYF

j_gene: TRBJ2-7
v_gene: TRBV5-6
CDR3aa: CASSLPGQGLDEQYF

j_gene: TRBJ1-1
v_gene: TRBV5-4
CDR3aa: CASRQPGQGTEAFF

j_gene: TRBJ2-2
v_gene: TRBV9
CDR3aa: CASSVRELAGRTGELFF

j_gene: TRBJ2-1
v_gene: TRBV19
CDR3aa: CASSTSGNSYNEQFF

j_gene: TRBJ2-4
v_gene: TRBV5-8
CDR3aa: CASSLDRGTKGIQYF